This is a list of T cell receptor beta chains from one sample in a study of CD8+CD57+ T cells in acquired aplastic anemia. One entry per CDR3 protein, called by TCRdb with MiXCR from the reads. The data contain about 160,000 distinct CDR3 sequences, under 55% of them seen just once; the ten biggest clones take up about 2.8%. Sequenced material: sorted CD4+, CD8+, or CD8+CD57+ T cells (not recorded which) from PBMCs. The receptors come from a human donor with aplastic anemia. Both conserved end residues are part of each CDR3. A D gene is named only where the DNA matches it firmly. Only part of the rows carry a size: once, few, many, or a class if the clone is expanded.

j_gene: TRBJ1-1; d_gene: NA; v_gene: TRBV2; abundance: once; CDR3nt: TGTGCCAGCAGTGAACCCATTCGACGGCAGAACACTGAAGCTTTCTTT; CDR3aa: CASSEPIRRQNTEAFF
j_gene: TRBJ1-2; d_gene: TRBD1; v_gene: TRBV19; abundance: many; CDR3nt: TGTGCCAGTAGTGGGGGGGACAGGGGCGGCTACACCTTC; CDR3aa: CASSGGDRGGYTF
j_gene: TRBJ1-1; d_gene: NA; v_gene: TRBV20-1; abundance: once; CDR3nt: TGCAGTGCTAGAGTACACCAGAACACTGAAGCTTTCTTT; CDR3aa: CSARVHQNTEAFF
j_gene: TRBJ1-2; d_gene: NA; v_gene: TRBV6-1; abundance: many; CDR3nt: TGTGCCAGCAGTGAGGGACGGACCTATGGCTACACCTTC; CDR3aa: CASSEGRTYGYTF
j_gene: TRBJ2-7; d_gene: TRBD2; v_gene: TRBV20-1; abundance: NA; CDR3nt: TGCAGTGCTATGGGGGACTACCACTACGAGCAGTACTTC; CDR3aa: CSAMGDYHYEQYF
j_gene: TRBJ1-2; d_gene: TRBD1; v_gene: TRBV20-1; abundance: many; CDR3nt: TGCAGTGCTAGAGATTCCCAAACACAGGGGGCCTATGGCTACACCTTC; CDR3aa: CSARDSQTQGAYGYTF
j_gene: TRBJ2-5; d_gene: TRBD1; v_gene: TRBV20-1; abundance: many; CDR3nt: TGCAGTGCTACCACCGGACAGGGAAGCCAAGAGACCCAGTACTTC; CDR3aa: CSATTGQGSQETQYF
j_gene: TRBJ1-6; d_gene: TRBD1; v_gene: TRBV5-4; abundance: many; CDR3nt: TGTGCCAGCAGGACTGGTGGGGAGGGGGCCGGTTCACCCCTCCACTTT; CDR3aa: CASRTGGEGAGSPLHF
j_gene: TRBJ2-1; d_gene: NA; v_gene: TRBV10-1; abundance: few; CDR3nt: TGCGCCAGCAGTGCATTATCGTGGAGAGCGGGTAATGAGCAGTTCTTC; CDR3aa: CASSALSWRAGNEQFF
j_gene: TRBJ2-1; d_gene: TRBD2; v_gene: TRBV19; abundance: many; CDR3nt: TGTGCCAGTAGTATATACTCGGGGGGGATCAATGAGCAGTTCTTC; CDR3aa: CASSIYSGGINEQFF
j_gene: TRBJ1-2; d_gene: NA; v_gene: TRBV19; abundance: NA; CDR3nt: TGTGCCAGTAGTATTAGACTCGTTGGGCATGGCTACACCTTC; CDR3aa: CASSIRLVGHGYTF
j_gene: TRBJ1-1; d_gene: NA; v_gene: TRBV15; abundance: NA; CDR3nt: TGTGCCACCAACCGAGACGCTGATTCGGACACTGAAGCTTTCTTT; CDR3aa: CATNRDADSDTEAFF
j_gene: TRBJ2-1; d_gene: TRBD1; v_gene: TRBV4-2; abundance: many; CDR3nt: TGTGCCAGCAGCCAAAAGGGACAGATATCCTACAATGAGCAGTTCTTC; CDR3aa: CASSQKGQISYNEQFF
j_gene: TRBJ2-5; d_gene: NA; v_gene: TRBV6-5; abundance: NA; CDR3nt: TGTGCCAGCAGTTACTCAGGGGGTATCCAAGAGACCCAGTACTTC; CDR3aa: CASSYSGGIQETQYF
j_gene: TRBJ2-7; d_gene: NA; v_gene: TRBV20-1; abundance: NA; CDR3nt: TGCAGTGCTAGAGAGGGGGCAGGGGTGATCGAGCAGTACTTC; CDR3aa: CSAREGAGVIEQYF
j_gene: TRBJ2-1; d_gene: NA; v_gene: TRBV15; abundance: few; CDR3nt: TGTGCCACCAGCAGAGATCGGACCGGGGGGCAGTTCTTC; CDR3aa: CATSRDRTGGQFF
j_gene: TRBJ2-1; d_gene: TRBD2; v_gene: TRBV19; abundance: many; CDR3nt: TGTGCCACCAGGGGACTAGCGGACTTTTGGGAGCAGTTCTTC; CDR3aa: CATRGLADFWEQFF
j_gene: TRBJ1-2; d_gene: TRBD1; v_gene: TRBV2; abundance: NA; CDR3nt: TGTGCCAGCAGCAGGGGGCGGACACCGGGGAGCTACACCTTC; CDR3aa: CASSRGRTPGSYTF
j_gene: TRBJ2-1; d_gene: NA; v_gene: TRBV2; abundance: NA; CDR3nt: TGTGCCAGCAGCGAGAAAGGGCTCGGAGATGAGCAGTTCTTC; CDR3aa: CASSEKGLGDEQFF
j_gene: TRBJ2-5; d_gene: NA; v_gene: TRBV19; abundance: many; CDR3nt: TGTGCCAGTAGTACAGGGTGGACGGGTCAAGAGACCCAGTACTTC; CDR3aa: CASSTGWTGQETQYF
j_gene: TRBJ1-2; d_gene: NA; v_gene: TRBV19; abundance: NA; CDR3nt: TGTGCCAGTAGTATAACAGGGCAATTCTATGGCTACACCTTC; CDR3aa: CASSITGQFYGYTF
j_gene: TRBJ1-2; d_gene: NA; v_gene: TRBV7-9; abundance: NA; CDR3nt: TGTGCCAGCAGCCCGGCCGACAGGAGCTATGGCTACACCTTC; CDR3aa: CASSPADRSYGYTF
j_gene: TRBJ2-1; d_gene: TRBD1; v_gene: TRBV15; abundance: NA; CDR3nt: TGTGCCACCGAACAGGGGAACCATGAGCAGTTCTTC; CDR3aa: CATEQGNHEQFF
j_gene: TRBJ2-7; d_gene: NA; v_gene: TRBV7-9; abundance: NA; CDR3nt: TGTGCCAGCAGCTTAGTGCTCGAGCAGTACTTC; CDR3aa: CASSLVLEQYF
j_gene: TRBJ2-3; d_gene: TRBD2; v_gene: TRBV24-1; abundance: NA; CDR3nt: TGTGCCACCAGTGACGCTTGGGGTAGCGGGAGTGGAGATACGCAGTATTTT; CDR3aa: CATSDAWGSGSGDTQYF
j_gene: TRBJ2-3; d_gene: NA; v_gene: TRBV7-3; abundance: NA; CDR3nt: TGTGCCAGCAGCTTAATCGATATGGGCAGGTGGAGTGATACGCAGTATTTT; CDR3aa: CASSLIDMGRWSDTQYF
j_gene: TRBJ2-3; d_gene: NA; v_gene: TRBV10-3; abundance: few; CDR3nt: TGTGCCATCAGAGAAGAGTTACCCGGGGATACGCAGTATTTT; CDR3aa: CAIREELPGDTQYF
j_gene: TRBJ2-5; d_gene: TRBD2; v_gene: TRBV20-1; abundance: NA; CDR3nt: TGCAGTGCCTGGACTAGCGGTCCGGAGACCCAGTACTTC; CDR3aa: CSAWTSGPETQYF
j_gene: TRBJ2-3; d_gene: NA; v_gene: TRBV3-1; abundance: few; CDR3nt: TGTGCCTCCCGGTTCGGACCCGAGCCAGATACGCAGTATTTT; CDR3aa: CASRFGPEPDTQYF
j_gene: TRBJ1-5; d_gene: NA; v_gene: TRBV28; abundance: NA; CDR3nt: TGTGCCAGCAGGGAAGGGGGTTTCAATCAGCCCCAGCATTTT; CDR3aa: CASREGGFNQPQHF
j_gene: TRBJ1-4; d_gene: NA; v_gene: TRBV10-3; abundance: many; CDR3nt: TGTGCCATCATGGCAGAGAATGAAAAACTGTTTTTT; CDR3aa: CAIMAENEKLFF
j_gene: TRBJ2-7; d_gene: NA; v_gene: TRBV20-1; abundance: NA; CDR3nt: TGCAGTGCTAATCCAGCCCACAGGGACGACTACGAGCAGTACTTC; CDR3aa: CSANPAHRDDYEQYF
j_gene: TRBJ1-3; d_gene: NA; v_gene: TRBV7-7; abundance: many; CDR3nt: TGTGCTAGCAGCTCCGGCCCACTGGGAGGAAACACCATATATTTT; CDR3aa: CASSSGPLGGNTIYF
j_gene: TRBJ1-1; d_gene: NA; v_gene: TRBV7-3; abundance: NA; CDR3nt: TGTGCCAGCAGATTGGTCGGGAGTACTGAAGCTTTCTTT; CDR3aa: CASRLVGSTEAFF
j_gene: TRBJ2-7; d_gene: TRBD1; v_gene: TRBV19; abundance: NA; CDR3nt: TGTGCCAGTAGTATCAGTTCAGGGGGCGGCTACGAGCAGTACTTC; CDR3aa: CASSISSGGGYEQYF
j_gene: TRBJ2-7; d_gene: NA; v_gene: TRBV2; abundance: NA; CDR3nt: TGTGCCAGCACTGGGGGTATCTACGAGCAGTACTTC; CDR3aa: CASTGGIYEQYF
j_gene: TRBJ2-7; d_gene: NA; v_gene: TRBV20-1; abundance: many; CDR3nt: TGCAGTGGCGGGACTCCTACCTACGAGCAGTACTTC; CDR3aa: CSGGTPTYEQYF